This T cell receptor beta chain derives from a study of beta chain features in type 1 diabetes. Broader study findings: Sequencing the cDNA could make cells with high TCR expression show up more than they should. The study found that naive, central memory and Treg TCRB repertoires appeared more similar in patients than in healthy donors. A possible short-template PCR bias applies equally to patients and controls.

On this clone: Antigen: not known.

Germline values: CDR1 SGHVS, CDR2 FQNEAQ. The CDR3 consists of 15 residues. Trimming removed 5 bases from V and 7 bases from J; junction bases left unmatched: 4. The isolated RNA, all of it, was reverse transcribed, so expressed TCRB transcripts were what got sequenced. The table came from immunoSEQ multiplex PCR; TCRdb's copy has only in-frame clones and leaves some out. Of 200,000 to 250,000 clones listed, 25% to 30% are singletons. The receptor was isolated from a man aged 30-40 years in good health. Sequenced: central memory CD4+ T cells from blood. V gene TRBV7-8 combines with J gene TRBJ2-1; 14 bases agree with TRBD2. CDR3 amino acids: CASSRTSGGMNEQFF. CDR3 nucleotide sequence: TGTGCCAGCAGCCGGACTAGCGGGGGGATGAATGAGCAGTTCTTC.